This TCR beta chain was obtained from a study of tumor-infiltrating lymphocytes in localized non-small cell lung cancer. Study overall: From each patient, both tumor and uninvolved lung, non-adjacent to tumor, were sampled. Regarding the study as a whole: Different pieces of the same tissue went to different assays, confounding technical variation with intratumor heterogeneity.

The table came from immunoSEQ multiplex PCR; TCRdb's copy has only in-frame clones and leaves some out. This table holds 15,000 to 20,000 clones, roughly 40% found once. CDR3 length equals 13 residues. Trimming removed 3 bases at V and 2 bases at J, with 7 bases between. Germline CDR1 KGHSH, CDR2 LQKENI. This clone came up a few times. Its target is unknown. The sequence derives from a human donor with non-small cell lung cancer. The sequencing input was lung tumor tissue. The V call is TRBV18, the J call TRBJ2-5; D unresolved. CDR3 sequence (DNA): TGTGCCAGCTCACCTAAATTACAAGAGACCCAGTACTTC. Protein: CASSPKLQETQYF.